This TCR beta chain was sequenced in a study of OX40 agonist ivuxolimab in advanced cancers. In the study overall: Having had anti-PD-1, anti-PD-L1 or anti-CTLA-4 therapy before was allowed, and more than 35% had some.

Libraries were prepared by immunoSEQ multiplex PCR; TCRdb keeps only in-frame clonotypes and omits some of them. The repertoire has 80,000 to 130,000 clones, 75% to 95% of them found once; the top ten carry more than 0.25%. After removal of 3 bases from V and 4 bases from J, the junction contained 3 bases not matched to a gene. The germline V gene has CDR1 SGHDT and CDR2 YYEEEE. This CDR3 is built from 15 residues. This sequence joins TRBV5-6 and TRBJ1-5; the match to TRBD1 covers 11 bases. The input for sequencing was CD4+ or CD8+ T cells sorted from blood, taken in a trial of the OX40 agonist ivuxolimab. The TCR comes from an adult with an advanced solid tumor such as melanoma, head and neck, liver or kidney cancer. This CDR3 reads CASSWGTGGNQPQHF. In DNA, the CDR3 is TGTGCCAGCAGCTGGGGGACAGGGGGTAATCAGCCCCAGCATTTT.